These 30 T cell receptor beta chains were sequenced from one sample in a study of T-cell reconstitution after alpha-beta-depleted transplantation in children. For TCRbeta, the library was prepared with unique molecular identifiers. TCRdb recomputed calls from the PCR reads with MiXCR, one row per CDR3 protein. The sample has some 29,000 distinct CDR3 sequences; under 8% are singletons. The source was PBMCs, mostly from graft donor cells, collected 180 days after TCRalphabeta/CD19-depleted stem cell transplant. The receptors derive from a male patient between 5 and 17 years old who had a stem cell transplant for acute myeloid leukemia, so the T cells may come from the graft donor.

This clonotype has ten or more counts. The gene calls are TRBV2 and TRBJ2-7; D is perhaps TRBD1 (5 bases). This CDR3 is 13 amino acids long. The V end was cut by 8 bases, the J end by 2 bases, with 13 bases between. Per germline, CDR1 SNHLY and CDR2 FYNNEI. CDR3 in amino acids: CASDETVPYEQYF. The CDR3 nucleotides read TGTGCCAGCGATGAGACAGTCCCCTACGAGCAGTACTTC.

This clonotype was observed many times. The chain joins TRBV5-1 to TRBJ2-1, with D unclear. This CDR3 region has 18 residues. V was pared by 5 bases and J by 5 bases, with 26 bases between. Per the germline V gene, CDR1 is SGHRS and CDR2 is YFSETQ. The CDR3 loop is CASRTRIGVEALNNEQFF. The CDR3 DNA follows: TGCGCCAGCAGAACCAGGATAGGTGTTGAGGCCCTAAACAATGAGCAGTTCTTC.

This clonotype was seen once. The chain has TRBV28 and TRBJ1-4; 7 bases map to TRBD1. V trimming: 5 bases; J trimming: 1 base; junction bases outside the gene matches: 7. CDR1 MDHEN and CDR2 SYDVKM come from the germline V gene. The CDR3 covers 16 residues. CDR3 in DNA: TGTGCCAGCAGTATGACAGGGCAGGGAACTAATGAAAAACTGTTTTTT. It yields the protein CASSMTGQGTNEKLFF.

The sample holds many counts of this clonotype. CDR3 in amino acids: CATSRGQQSSTDTQYF. DNA of the CDR3: TGTGCCACCAGCAGAGGTCAGCAGTCTAGCACAGATACGCAGTATTTT. The V and J genes are TRBV15 and TRBJ2-3, with unresolved D. CDR3 length: 16 residues. Trimming removed 1 base at V and 0 bases at J, with 11 bases between. CDR1 and CDR2 from the germline V gene are LNHNV and YYDKDF (reference sequence).

This clonotype was seen many times. This chain's CDR3 is CASSPPRTSGRLYEQYF. CDR3 sequence (DNA): TGTGCCAGCAGCCCCCCCCGGACTAGCGGGAGGTTGTACGAGCAGTACTTC. The chain carries TRBV28 and TRBJ2-7; 14 positions agree with TRBD2. This CDR3 spans 17 amino acids. The V segment lost 6 bases and the J segment 4 bases; nucleotides outside the gene matches: 11. The germline V gene encodes CDR1 MDHEN and CDR2 SYDVKM. The full variable domain, completed using reference TRBV28 and TRBJ2-7, is DVKVTQSSRYLVKRTGEKVFLECVQDMDHENMFWYRQDPGLGLRLIYFSYDVKMKEKGDIPEGYSVSREKKERFSLILESASTNQTSMYLCASSPPRTSGRLYEQYFGPGTRLTVT.

This clonotype was detected ten times or more. The V and J genes are TRBV7-9 and TRBJ2-5; D possibly corresponds to TRBD2 (5 bases). Between the trimmed V and J ends, which lost 3 bases and 3 bases, there was a span of 8 bases. The CDR3 runs to 13 residues. In germline, CDR1 is SEHNR, CDR2 FQNEAQ (reference sequence). CDR3 sequence (DNA): TGTGCCAGCAGCTTGAGGCGGGAAGAGACCCAGTACTTC. It yields the protein CASSLRREETQYF. Using reference TRBV7-9 and TRBJ2-5 for the parts outside the CDR3, the full variable domain is DTGVSQNPRHKITKRGQNVTFRCDPISEHNRLYWYRQTLGQGPEFLTYFQNEAQLEKSRLLSDRFSAERPKGSFSTLEIQRTEQGDSAMYLCASSLRREETQYFGPGTRLLVL.

This clonotype was detected ten times or more. V gene TRBV9 combines with J gene TRBJ1-1; D is undetermined. Per germline, CDR1 SGDLS and CDR2 YYNGEE. Trimming shortened V by 0 bases and J by 3 bases, and 6 bases separated the two germline ends. The CDR3 runs 13 residues. CDR3 bases: TGTGCCAGCAGCGTAGCGAGGGACACTGAAGCTTTCTTT. Protein product: CASSVARDTEAFF.

This clonotype was detected ten times or more. CDR3 bases: TGTGCCAGCAGTCCAGGTGGAGGGAGGTACGAGCAGTACTTC. This translates into CASSPGGGRYEQYF. This chain uses TRBV9 with TRBJ2-7; D perhaps matches TRBD2 (6 bases). Germline V lookup: CDR1 SGDLS, CDR2 YYNGEE. The CDR3 loop spans 14 amino acids. V shed 5 bases and J shed 4 bases, with 16 bases lying between them.

This clonotype was seen at least ten times. The CDR3, as DNA: TGTGCCAGCAGTCAGGGGGCCTTTAATGAAAAACTGTTTTTT. This sequence encodes CASSQGAFNEKLFF. J is TRBJ1-4 and V is TRBV27, with 8 bases lining up with TRBD1. V was clipped by 5 bases and J by 4 bases; unmatched bases: 3. This CDR3 spans 14 amino acids. Germline values: CDR1 MNHEY, CDR2 SMNVEV (reference sequence).

There are many counts of this clonotype. This rearrangement joins TRBV7-2 to TRBJ1-3; D gene ambiguous. The CDR3 has 13 amino acids. The germline gives CDR1 SGHTA, CDR2 FQGNSA. V shed 5 bases and J shed 1 base, with 6 bases lying between them. This CDR3 reads CASSPKSGNTIYF. The CDR3 DNA reads TGTGCCAGCAGCCCTAAGTCTGGAAACACCATATATTTT.

This clonotype was counted ten times or more. This rearrangement joins TRBV20-1 to TRBJ2-3, with 11 bases matching TRBD2. CDR1 is DFQATT and CDR2 is SNEGSKA in the germline V gene (reference sequence). This CDR3 is 15 amino acids long. With V trimmed by 3 bases and J by 4 bases, 6 bases remained unmatched. The CDR3 bases are TGCAGTGCTAGGGGTAGCGGGAGGGGTCCAGATACGCAGTATTTT. The encoded protein is CSARGSGRGPDTQYF.

The sample holds a few counts of this clonotype. This chain uses TRBV29-1 with TRBJ1-2, with 9 bases identical to TRBD1. The CDR3 has 16 residues. The trim removed 4 bases at V and 4 bases at J, leaving 13 bases unmatched. The germline V gene encodes CDR1 SQVTM and CDR2 ANQGSEA. CDR3 loop: CSVASTGGFVSYGYTF. CDR3 sequence (DNA): TGCAGCGTTGCTAGTACAGGGGGCTTTGTGAGCTATGGCTACACCTTC.

This clonotype was seen ten or more times. The rearrangement uses TRBV12-3 or TRBV12-4 and TRBJ2-1; D ambiguous. With 4 bases removed from V and 11 bases from J, the gap between germline ends came to 6 bases. This CDR3 spans 10 amino acids. The CDR3 sequence: CASSSIKQFF. Here the CDR3 DNA reads TGTGCCAGCAGTTCAATTAAGCAGTTCTTC.

This clonotype was observed many times. This chain links TRBV10-3 with TRBJ2-3; D is possibly TRBD2 (5 bases). Germline CDR1 ENHRY, CDR2 SYGVKD. There are 14 residues in the CDR3. Deletions cut 7 bases from V and 0 bases from J, with 11 bases between. The CDR3 loop is CAIIQRSSTDTQYF. CDR3 bases: TGTGCCATCATCCAGCGGAGCAGCACAGATACGCAGTATTTT.

In its sample, this clonotype was seen many times. The chain links TRBV20-1 to TRBJ1-1, with D possibly TRBD1 on 5 matching bases. The germline V gene has CDR1 DFQATT and CDR2 SNEGSKA (reference sequence). The CDR3 totals 13 residues. Trimming shortened V by 1 base and J by 1 base, and 7 bases separated the two germline ends. CDR3 DNA: TGCAGTGCTAGAGTGGACAAGAACACTGAAGCTTTCTTT. Its translation is CSARVDKNTEAFF.

In this sample, this clonotype turned up many times. The rearrangement uses TRBV9 and TRBJ2-3, with TRBD2 identical over 7 bases. CDR1 and CDR2 from the germline V gene are SGDLS and YYNGEE. The CDR3 has 16 amino acids. V dropped 4 bases and J dropped 2; count of bases not matched to a gene: 10. CDR3 in DNA: TGTGCCAGCAGCCCCTGGGGGGGAGAACTCACAGATACGCAGTATTTT. This codes for CASSPWGGELTDTQYF.

The sample holds many counts of this clonotype. This rearrangement joins TRBV20-1 to TRBJ1-1, with D possibly matching TRBD1 (6 bases). With 3 bases removed from V and 3 bases from J, the gap between germline ends came to 11 bases. The CDR3 has 13 residues. Germline CDR1 is DFQATT and CDR2 is SNEGSKA (reference sequence). In nucleotides, the CDR3 is TGCAGTGCTAGGGGGGCGCGTGACACTGAAGCTTTCTTT. Translated, it gives CSARGARDTEAFF.

The rearrangement links TRBV30 to TRBJ1-3; D perhaps matches TRBD1 (6 bases). Germline V gene data show CDR1 as GTSNPN and CDR2 as SVGIG (reference sequence). The length of the CDR3 is 16 residues. The V gene lost 2 bases and the J gene lost 4 bases, with 18 bases spanning the gap. The CDR3 spells CAWSSGGGARGNTIYF. The CDR3, as DNA: TGTGCCTGGAGTAGCGGGGGCGGGGCGCGCGGAAACACCATATATTTT.

This rearrangement joins TRBV6-5 to TRBJ2-1; perhaps TRBD1 as D (6 bases). This CDR3 has 16 residues. Germline assignment: CDR1 MNHEY and CDR2 SVGAGI. V lost 1 base to trimming and J lost 1 base, with 11 bases between them. The DNA of the CDR3 is TGTGCCAGCAGTTACTTCAGGGGCGCATCCTACAATGAGCAGTTCTTC. Translated: CASSYFRGASYNEQFF.

By its share, this clonotype is medium-sized (0.01 to 0.1%). The chain couples TRBV4-1 to TRBJ2-5, with D possibly being TRBD2 (6 bases). Deletions cut 3 bases from V and 2 bases from J, with 10 bases between. CDR3 length: 14 amino acids. Germline V gene lookup returns CDR1 MGHRA and CDR2 YSYEKL. DNA for the CDR3: TGCGCCAGCAGCCACCCGGGAGAGCAAGAGACCCAGTACTTC. It is translated as CASSHPGEQETQYF.

This clonotype has a count of ten or more. This sequence joins TRBV20-1 and TRBJ2-2; 13 bases line up with TRBD2. Germline V gene data show CDR1 as DFQATT and CDR2 as SNEGSKA (reference sequence). The CDR3 totals 14 residues. Germline trimming cut 7 bases from V and 5 bases from J; bases unmatched to any gene: 4. CDR3 DNA: TGCAGTGTCACTAGCGGGAGGGCGACCGGGGAGCTGTTTTTT. Amino acid sequence: CSVTSGRATGELFF.

This clonotype was observed at least ten times. The chain is built from TRBV28 and TRBJ2-2, with 9 bases identical to TRBD2. Trimming cost V 3 bases and J 3 bases; bases outside gene matches: 14. In germline, CDR1 is MDHEN, CDR2 SYDVKM. The CDR3 has 19 residues. DNA for the CDR3: TGTGCCAGCAGTTTCCCGGGACTGGGGACTAGCTGGGACACCGGGGAGCTGTTTTTT. Protein product: CASSFPGLGTSWDTGELFF.

This clonotype was observed at least ten times. The chain is built from TRBV20-1 and TRBJ1-5, with D perhaps TRBD1 (6 bases). The CDR3 spans 15 residues. CDR1 and CDR2 from the germline V gene are DFQATT and SNEGSKA (reference sequence). Trimming removed 1 base from V and 10 bases from J, with 20 bases in between. The CDR3 spells CSARAPGTRVGPQHF. The CDR3 DNA sequence: TGCAGTGCTAGAGCTCCCGGGACACGGGTGGGCCCCCAGCATTTT.

This clonotype appeared many times. This chain joins TRBV5-1 and TRBJ2-7; 13 positions match TRBD2. The germline V gene has CDR1 SGHRS and CDR2 YFSETQ. V was clipped by 4 bases and J by 0 bases; unmatched bases: 13. CDR3 length: 19 amino acids. The CDR3 sequence is CASSPSGLAGVGASYEQYF. For the CDR3, the DNA is TGCGCCAGCAGCCCAAGCGGACTAGCGGGAGTCGGGGCCTCCTACGAGCAGTACTTC.

This clonotype was picked up many times. The V gene is TRBV7-2, the J gene TRBJ2-3, with D uncertain. CDR1 and CDR2 from the germline V gene are SGHTA and FQGNSA. V lost 1 base, J lost 2 bases, and 10 bases lay in between. The CDR3 runs to 15 residues. The CDR3 loop is CASSLVDVVTDTQYF. In DNA form, the CDR3 reads TGTGCCAGCAGCTTAGTCGACGTAGTCACAGATACGCAGTATTTT.

This clonotype was detected ten times or more. This chain links TRBV18 with TRBJ2-1; the D gene is possibly TRBD2 (5 bases). The CDR3 has 15 residues. Trimming left V 1 base short and J 0 bases short, with 7 bases between. CDR1 is KGHSH and CDR2 is LQKENI in the germline V gene. The CDR3 DNA sequence: TGTGCCAGCTCACCACAAAGCGGCTCCTACAATGAGCAGTTCTTC. Protein: CASSPQSGSYNEQFF. The full variable domain, its missing parts supplied by reference TRBV18 and TRBJ2-1, is NAGVMQNPRHLVRRRGQEARLRCSPMKGHSHVYWYRQLPEEGLKFMVYLQKENIIDESGMPKERFSAEFPKEGPSILRIQQVVRGDSAAYFCASSPQSGSYNEQFFGPGTRLTVL.

At least ten counts were recorded for this clonotype. This rearrangement joins TRBV7-2 to TRBJ2-1; possibly TRBD2 for D (5 bases). Germline CDR1 SGHTA, CDR2 FQGNSA. Trimming cost V 1 base and J 12 bases, with 13 bases left between them. There are 13 residues in the CDR3. Here the CDR3 reads CASSLGTPLGQFF. In DNA, the CDR3 is TGTGCCAGCAGCTTAGGGACTCCCTTAGGGCAGTTCTTC.

This clonotype was seen at least ten times. The rearrangement links TRBV27 to TRBJ2-7; D remains unclear. Germline V gene sequence: CDR1 MNHEY, CDR2 SMNVEV (reference sequence). Trimming cost V 1 base and J 0 bases, with 7 bases left between them. This CDR3 spans 14 amino acids. CDR3 residues: CASSLYDNSYEQYF. The CDR3 DNA reads as TGTGCCAGCAGTTTATACGACAACTCCTACGAGCAGTACTTC.

Ten or more counts support this clonotype. The rearrangement joins TRBV20-1 to TRBJ2-6; 12 bases match TRBD1. The J segment lost 0 bases and the V segment lost 7 bases, leaving 16 bases of the junction unmatched. This CDR3 contains 20 residues. CDR1 and CDR2 (germline): DFQATT, SNEGSKA (reference sequence). In DNA, the CDR3 is TGCAGTGTTAAAGACTATTGGGACAGGGGGCGGGTCTCTGGGGCCAACGTCCTGACTTTC. Amino acids: CSVKDYWDRGRVSGANVLTF.

This clonotype was counted at least ten times. This chain links TRBV7-9 with TRBJ2-5, with 9 bases that match TRBD1. Trimming took 6 bases from V and 3 from J; bases not matched to a gene: 2. The CDR3 totals 13 residues. CDR1 and CDR2 (germline): SEHNR, FQNEAQ (reference sequence). Here the CDR3 DNA reads TGTGCCAGCAGGGGGACAGGGAAAGAGACCCAGTACTTC. Translation: CASRGTGKETQYF.